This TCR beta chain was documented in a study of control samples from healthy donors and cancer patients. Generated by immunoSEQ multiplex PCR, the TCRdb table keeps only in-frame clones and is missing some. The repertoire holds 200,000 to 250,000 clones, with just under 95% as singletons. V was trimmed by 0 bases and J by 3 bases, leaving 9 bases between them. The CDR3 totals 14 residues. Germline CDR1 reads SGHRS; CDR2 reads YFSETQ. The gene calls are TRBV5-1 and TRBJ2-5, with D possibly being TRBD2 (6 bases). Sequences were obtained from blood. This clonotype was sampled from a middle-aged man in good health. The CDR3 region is CASSLVSSEETQYF. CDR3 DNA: TGCGCCAGCAGCTTGGTTTCTAGCGAAGAGACCCAGTACTTC.